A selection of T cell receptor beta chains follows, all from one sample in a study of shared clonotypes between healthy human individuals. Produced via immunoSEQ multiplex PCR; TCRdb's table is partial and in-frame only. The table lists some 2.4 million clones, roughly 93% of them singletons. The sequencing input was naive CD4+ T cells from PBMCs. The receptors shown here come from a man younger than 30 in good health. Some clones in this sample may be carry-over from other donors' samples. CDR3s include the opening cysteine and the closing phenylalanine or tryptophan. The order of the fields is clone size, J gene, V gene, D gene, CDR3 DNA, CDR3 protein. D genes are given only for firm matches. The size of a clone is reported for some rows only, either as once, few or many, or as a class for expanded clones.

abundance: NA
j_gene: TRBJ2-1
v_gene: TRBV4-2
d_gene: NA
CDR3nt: TGTGCCAGCAGCCACCCCAGGACGGATTACAATGAGCAGTTCTTC
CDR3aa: CASSHPRTDYNEQFF

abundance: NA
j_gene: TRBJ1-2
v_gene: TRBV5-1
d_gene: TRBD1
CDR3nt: TGCGCCAGCAGCGATATCCGGGACAGCTATGGCTACACCTTC
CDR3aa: CASSDIRDSYGYTF

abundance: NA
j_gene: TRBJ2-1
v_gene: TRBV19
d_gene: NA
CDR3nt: TGTGCCAGTGCCAGGACGTTGAACTCCTACAATGAGCAGTTCTTC
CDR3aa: CASARTLNSYNEQFF

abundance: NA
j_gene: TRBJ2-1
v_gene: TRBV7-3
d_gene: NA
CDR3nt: TGTGCCAGCAGCCCCCGGACCTCCACCAATGAGCAGTTCTTC
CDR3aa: CASSPRTSTNEQFF

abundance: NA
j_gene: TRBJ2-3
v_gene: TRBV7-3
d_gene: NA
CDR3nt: TGTGCCAGCAGCTTACAAGCTAGCACAGATACGCAGTATTTT
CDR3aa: CASSLQASTDTQYF

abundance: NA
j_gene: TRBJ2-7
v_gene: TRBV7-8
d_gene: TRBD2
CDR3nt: TGTGCCAGCAGCCTCCTGAGAGGTAGCGGGAGTTACGAGCAGTACTTC
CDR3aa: CASSLLRGSGSYEQYF

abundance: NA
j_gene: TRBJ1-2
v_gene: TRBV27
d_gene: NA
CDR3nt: TGTGCCAGCAGTTTCCTTTCTGGCGGAGGCTACACCTTC
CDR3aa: CASSFLSGGGYTF

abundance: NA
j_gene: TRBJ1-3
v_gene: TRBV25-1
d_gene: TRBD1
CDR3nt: TGTGCCAGCAGTGTCCAGGGGGGGAGCTCTGGAAACACCATATATTTT
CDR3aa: CASSVQGGSSGNTIYF

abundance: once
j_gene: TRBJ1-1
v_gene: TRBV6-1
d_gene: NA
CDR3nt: TGTGCCAGCACCCCGGCAGGACGGGGAAGCGCTGAAGCTTTCTTT
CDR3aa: CASTPAGRGSAEAFF

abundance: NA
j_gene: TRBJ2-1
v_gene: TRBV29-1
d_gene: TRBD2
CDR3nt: TGCAGCGTCCGAAGGTCTAGCGGCCGGGGTGAGCAGTTCTTC
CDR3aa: CSVRRSSGRGEQFF

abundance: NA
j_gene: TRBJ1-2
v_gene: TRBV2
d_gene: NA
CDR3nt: TGTGCCAGCAAACTCGAGGCGGAGGCTAACTATGGCTACACCTTC
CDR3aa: CASKLEAEANYGYTF

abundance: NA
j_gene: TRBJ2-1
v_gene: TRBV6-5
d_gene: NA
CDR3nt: TGTGCCAGCAGTTACTCGACCGGTTTTTGGGATGAGCAGTTCTTC
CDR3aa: CASSYSTGFWDEQFF

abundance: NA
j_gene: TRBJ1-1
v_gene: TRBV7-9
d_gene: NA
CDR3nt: TGTGCCAGCAGCCCTAATTTTGTACAGGGAAAAGCTTTCTTT
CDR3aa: CASSPNFVQGKAFF

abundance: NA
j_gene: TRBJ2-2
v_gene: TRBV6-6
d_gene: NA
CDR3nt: TGTGCCAGCAGCCCGGTTGCAGGCGCCGGGGAGCTGTTTTTT
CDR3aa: CASSPVAGAGELFF

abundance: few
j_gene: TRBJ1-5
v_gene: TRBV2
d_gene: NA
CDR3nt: TGTGCCAGCAGTGAATTCGGCAATCAGCCCCAGCATTTT
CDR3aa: CASSEFGNQPQHF

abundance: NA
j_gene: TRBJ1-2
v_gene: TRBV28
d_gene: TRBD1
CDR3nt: TGTGCCAGCAGTTTACTCATCCAGGGGGGCGTAGGCTATGGCTACACCTTC
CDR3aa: CASSLLIQGGVGYGYTF

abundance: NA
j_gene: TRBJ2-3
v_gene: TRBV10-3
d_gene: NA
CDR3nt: TGTGCCATCAGTCAGAGGGACCTCAGCACAGATACGCAGTATTTT
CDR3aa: CAISQRDLSTDTQYF

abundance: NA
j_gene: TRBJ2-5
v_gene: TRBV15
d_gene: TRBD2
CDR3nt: TGTGCCACCAGCAGAGATGTCGGGAGGGCCACGGAGACCCAGTACTTC
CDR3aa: CATSRDVGRATETQYF

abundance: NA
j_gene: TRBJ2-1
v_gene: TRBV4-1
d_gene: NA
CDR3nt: TGCGCCAGCAGCCATCGAACCCTGGGAGGCTCCTACAATGAGCAGTTCTTC
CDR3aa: CASSHRTLGGSYNEQFF

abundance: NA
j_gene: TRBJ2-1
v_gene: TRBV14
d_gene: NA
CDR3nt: TGTGCCAGCAGCCTACTTGGACTCGAACATGAGCAGTTCTTC
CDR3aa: CASSLLGLEHEQFF

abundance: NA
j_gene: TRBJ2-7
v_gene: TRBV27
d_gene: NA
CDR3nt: TGTGCCAGCAGTTTAAAGAGACTGGGGGGATCCTACGAGCAGTACTTC
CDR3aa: CASSLKRLGGSYEQYF

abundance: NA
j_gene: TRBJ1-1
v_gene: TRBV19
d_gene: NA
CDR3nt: TGTGCCAGTATGAGGGACCGCCAACGGGCTGAAGCTTTCTTT
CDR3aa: CASMRDRQRAEAFF

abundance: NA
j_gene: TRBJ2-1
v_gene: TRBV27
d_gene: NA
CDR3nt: TGTGCCAGCAGTCCCCGGACCCTCGGGCATGAGCAGTTCTTC
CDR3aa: CASSPRTLGHEQFF